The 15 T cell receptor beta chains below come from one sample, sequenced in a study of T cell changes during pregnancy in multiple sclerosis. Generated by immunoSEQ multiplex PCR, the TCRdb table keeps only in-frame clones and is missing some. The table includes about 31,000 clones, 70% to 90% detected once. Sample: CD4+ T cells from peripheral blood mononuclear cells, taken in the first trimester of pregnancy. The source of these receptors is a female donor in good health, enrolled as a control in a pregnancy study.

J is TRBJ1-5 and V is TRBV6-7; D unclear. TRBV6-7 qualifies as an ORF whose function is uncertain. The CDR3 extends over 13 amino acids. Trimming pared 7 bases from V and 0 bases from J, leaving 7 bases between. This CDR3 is CASTGFSNQPQHF. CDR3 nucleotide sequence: TGTGCCAGCACCGGGTTTAGCAATCAGCCCCAGCATTTT.

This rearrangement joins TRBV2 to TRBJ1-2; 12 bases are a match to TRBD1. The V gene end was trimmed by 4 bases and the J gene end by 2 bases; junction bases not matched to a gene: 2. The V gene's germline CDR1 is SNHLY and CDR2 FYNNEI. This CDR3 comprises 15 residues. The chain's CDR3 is CASSVGTGGNYGYTF. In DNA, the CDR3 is TGTGCCAGCAGTGTCGGGACAGGGGGCAACTATGGCTACACCTTC. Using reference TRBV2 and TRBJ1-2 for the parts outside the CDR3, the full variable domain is EPEVTQTPSHQVTQMGQEVILRCVPISNHLYFYWYRQILGQKVEFLVSFYNNEISEKSEIFDDQFSVERPDGSNFTLKIRSTKLEDSAMYFCASSVGTGGNYGYTFGSGTRLTVV.

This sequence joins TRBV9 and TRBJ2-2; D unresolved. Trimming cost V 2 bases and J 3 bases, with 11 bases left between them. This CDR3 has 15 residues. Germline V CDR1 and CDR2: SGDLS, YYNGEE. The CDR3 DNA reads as TGTGCCAGCAGCGTTCCACAGTTTGACACCGGGGAGCTGTTTTTT. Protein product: CASSVPQFDTGELFF.

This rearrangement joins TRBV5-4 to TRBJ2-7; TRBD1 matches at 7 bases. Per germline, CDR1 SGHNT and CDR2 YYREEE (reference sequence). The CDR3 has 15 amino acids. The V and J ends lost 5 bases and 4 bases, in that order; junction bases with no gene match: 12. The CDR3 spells CASRRASGGKYEQYF. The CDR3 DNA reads TGTGCCAGCAGGCGGGCTTCAGGGGGTAAATACGAGCAGTACTTC.

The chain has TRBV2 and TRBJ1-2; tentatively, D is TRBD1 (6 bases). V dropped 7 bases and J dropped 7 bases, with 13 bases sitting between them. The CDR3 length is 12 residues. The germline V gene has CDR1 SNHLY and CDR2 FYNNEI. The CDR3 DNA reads TGTGCCAGCAAACAGGGAACGGCTGGCTACACCTTC. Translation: CASKQGTAGYTF.

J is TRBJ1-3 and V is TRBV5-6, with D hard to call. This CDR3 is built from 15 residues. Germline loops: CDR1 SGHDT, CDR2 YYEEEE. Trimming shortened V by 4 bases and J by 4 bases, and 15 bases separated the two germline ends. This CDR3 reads CASSPTGSVGNTIYF. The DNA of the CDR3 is TGTGCCAGCAGCCCGACGGGTTCCGTGGGAAACACCATATATTTT.

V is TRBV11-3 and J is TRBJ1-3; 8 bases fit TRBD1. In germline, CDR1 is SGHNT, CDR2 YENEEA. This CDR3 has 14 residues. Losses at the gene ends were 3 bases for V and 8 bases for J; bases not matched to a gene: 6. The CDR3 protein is CASSFGQGGDTIYF. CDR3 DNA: TGTGCCAGCAGCTTTGGACAGGGTGGCGACACCATATATTTT.

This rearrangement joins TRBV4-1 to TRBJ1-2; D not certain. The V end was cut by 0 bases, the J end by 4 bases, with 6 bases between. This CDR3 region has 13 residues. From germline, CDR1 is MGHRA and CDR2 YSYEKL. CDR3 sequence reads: CASSQDRFYGYTF. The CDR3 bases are TGCGCCAGCAGCCAAGACCGGTTCTATGGCTACACCTTC.

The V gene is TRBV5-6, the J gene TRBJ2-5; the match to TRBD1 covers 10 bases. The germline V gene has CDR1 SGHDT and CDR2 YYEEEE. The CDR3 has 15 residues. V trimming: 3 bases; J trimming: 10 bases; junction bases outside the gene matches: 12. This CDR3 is CASSWGTGAEGNQYF. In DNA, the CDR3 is TGTGCCAGCAGCTGGGGGACAGGGGCCGAAGGTAACCAGTACTTC.

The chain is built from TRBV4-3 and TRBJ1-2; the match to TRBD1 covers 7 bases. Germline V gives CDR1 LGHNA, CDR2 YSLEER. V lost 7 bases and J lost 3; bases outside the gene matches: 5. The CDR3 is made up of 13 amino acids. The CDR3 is CASMGQGDYGYTF. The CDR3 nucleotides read TGCGCCAGCATGGGCCAGGGGGACTATGGCTACACCTTC.

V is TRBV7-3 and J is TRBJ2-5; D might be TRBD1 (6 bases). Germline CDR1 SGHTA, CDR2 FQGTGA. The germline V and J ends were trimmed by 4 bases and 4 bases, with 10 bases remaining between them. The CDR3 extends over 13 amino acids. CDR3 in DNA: TGTGCCAGCAGCTACACAGGGCTAGAGACCCAGTACTTC. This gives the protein CASSYTGLETQYF.

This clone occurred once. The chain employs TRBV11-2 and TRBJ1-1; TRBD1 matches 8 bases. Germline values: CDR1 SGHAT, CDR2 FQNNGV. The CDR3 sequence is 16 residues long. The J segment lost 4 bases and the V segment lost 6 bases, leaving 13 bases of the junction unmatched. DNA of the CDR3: TGTGCCAGCAGTCTAACCTCAGGGGGCGGCGGCACTGAAGCTTTCTTT. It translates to CASSLTSGGGGTEAFF.

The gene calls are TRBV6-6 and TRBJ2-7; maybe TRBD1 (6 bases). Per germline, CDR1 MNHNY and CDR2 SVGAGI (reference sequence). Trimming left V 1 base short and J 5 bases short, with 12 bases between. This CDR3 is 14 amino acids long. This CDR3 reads CASSYLRDTHEQYF. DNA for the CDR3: TGTGCCAGCAGTTACTTACGGGACACTCACGAGCAGTACTTC.

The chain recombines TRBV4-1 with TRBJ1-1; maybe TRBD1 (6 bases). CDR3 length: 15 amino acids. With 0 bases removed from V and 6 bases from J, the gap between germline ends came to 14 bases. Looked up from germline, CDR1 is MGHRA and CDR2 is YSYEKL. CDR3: CASSQESQGWAEAFF. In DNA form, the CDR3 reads TGCGCCAGCAGCCAAGAGTCCCAGGGGTGGGCTGAAGCTTTCTTT.

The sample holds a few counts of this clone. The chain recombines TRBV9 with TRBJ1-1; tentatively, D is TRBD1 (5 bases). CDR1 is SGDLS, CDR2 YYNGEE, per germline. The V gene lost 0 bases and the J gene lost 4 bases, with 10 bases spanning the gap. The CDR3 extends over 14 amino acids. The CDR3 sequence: CASSVAGGSTEAFF. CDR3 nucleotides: TGTGCCAGCAGCGTAGCCGGGGGATCCACTGAAGCTTTCTTT.